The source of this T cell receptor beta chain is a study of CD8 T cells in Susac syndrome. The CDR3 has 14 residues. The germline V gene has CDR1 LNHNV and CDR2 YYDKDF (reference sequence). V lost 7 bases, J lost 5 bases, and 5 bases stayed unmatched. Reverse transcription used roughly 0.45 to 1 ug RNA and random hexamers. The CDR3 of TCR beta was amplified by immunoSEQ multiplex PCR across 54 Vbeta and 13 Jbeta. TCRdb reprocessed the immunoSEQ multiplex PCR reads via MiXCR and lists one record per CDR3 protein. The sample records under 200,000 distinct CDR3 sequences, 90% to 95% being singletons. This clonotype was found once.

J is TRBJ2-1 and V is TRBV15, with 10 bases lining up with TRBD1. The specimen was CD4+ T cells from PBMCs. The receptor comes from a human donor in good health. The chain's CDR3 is CATTRDRGNNEQFF. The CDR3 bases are TGTGCCACCACCCGGGACAGGGGTAACAATGAGCAGTTCTTC.